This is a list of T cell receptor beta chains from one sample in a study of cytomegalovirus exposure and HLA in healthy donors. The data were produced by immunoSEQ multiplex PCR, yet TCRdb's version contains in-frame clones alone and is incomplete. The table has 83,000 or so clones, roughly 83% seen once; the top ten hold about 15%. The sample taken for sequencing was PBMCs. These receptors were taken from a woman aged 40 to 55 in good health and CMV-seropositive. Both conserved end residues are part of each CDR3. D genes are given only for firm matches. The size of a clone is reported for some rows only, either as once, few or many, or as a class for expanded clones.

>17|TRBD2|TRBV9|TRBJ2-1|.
TGTGCCAGCAGCCTGAAGACTAGCGGGAGAACCTACAATGAGCAGTTCTTC
CASSLKTSGRTYNEQFF
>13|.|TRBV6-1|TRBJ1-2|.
TGTGCCAGCACCAGCTCCGGGAGCTATGGCTACACCTTC
CASTSSGSYGYTF
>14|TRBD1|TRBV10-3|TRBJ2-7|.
TGTGCCATCAGTCCAAAAGCCAGGGGGTACGAGCAGTACTTC
CAISPKARGYEQYF
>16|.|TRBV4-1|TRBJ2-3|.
TGCGCCAGCAGCCAGGAGACCGCCACGTCGACAGATACGCAGTATTTT
CASSQETATSTDTQYF
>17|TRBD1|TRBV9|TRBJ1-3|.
TGTGCCAGCAGCTCAGGGGACAGGTTGGACTCTGGAAACACCATATATTTT
CASSSGDRLDSGNTIYF
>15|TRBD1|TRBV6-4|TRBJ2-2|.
TGTGCCAGCACCGCTCAACAGGGGGCGGGCGGGGAGCTGTTTTTT
CASTAQQGAGGELFF
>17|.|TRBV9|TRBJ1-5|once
TGTGCCAGCAGCGTACCTTCCTCGAGGGATAGCAATCAGCCCCAGCATTTT
CASSVPSSRDSNQPQHF
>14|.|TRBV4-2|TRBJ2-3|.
TGTGCCAGCAGCCAAGATCTCGGAGGTCATACGCAGTATTTT
CASSQDLGGHTQYF
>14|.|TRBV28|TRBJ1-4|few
TGTGCCAGCAGTTGGGGGGGAAGGAATGAAAAACTGTTTTTT
CASSWGGRNEKLFF
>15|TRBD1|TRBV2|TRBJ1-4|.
TGTGCCAGCATGAGGGAAGGGGGCGCAGTGGAAAAACTGTTTTTT
CASMREGGAVEKLFF
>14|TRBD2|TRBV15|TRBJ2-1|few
TGTGCCACCAGCAGTGGTTTGGGGGGGTTTGAGCAGTTCTTC
CATSSGLGGFEQFF